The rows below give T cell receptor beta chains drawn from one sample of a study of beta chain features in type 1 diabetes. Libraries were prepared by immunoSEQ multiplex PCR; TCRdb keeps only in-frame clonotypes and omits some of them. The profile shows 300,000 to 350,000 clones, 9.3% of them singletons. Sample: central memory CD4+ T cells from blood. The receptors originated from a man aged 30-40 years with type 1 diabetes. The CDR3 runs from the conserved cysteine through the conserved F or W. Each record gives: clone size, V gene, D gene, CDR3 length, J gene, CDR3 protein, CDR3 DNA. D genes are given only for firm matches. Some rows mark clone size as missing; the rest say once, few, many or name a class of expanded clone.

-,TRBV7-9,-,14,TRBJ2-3,CASSLGSGIDTQYF,TGTGCCAGCAGCTTAGGTTCAGGGATAGATACGCAGTATTTT
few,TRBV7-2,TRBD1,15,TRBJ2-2,CASSPGQGRTGELFF,TGTGCCAGCAGCCCCGGACAGGGGAGGACCGGGGAGCTGTTTTTT
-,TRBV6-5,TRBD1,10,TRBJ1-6,CASWGRGDHF,TGTGCCAGCTGGGGCAGGGGGGACCACTTT
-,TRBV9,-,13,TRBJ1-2,CASSLGINYGYTF,TGTGCCAGCAGCTTAGGCATAAACTATGGCTACACCTTC
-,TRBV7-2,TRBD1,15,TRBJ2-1,CASSFMGQGAAEQFF,TGTGCCAGCAGCTTTATGGGACAGGGGGCCGCTGAGCAGTTCTTC
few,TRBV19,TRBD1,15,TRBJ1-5,CASRDGQGGNQPQHF,TGTGCCAGTAGAGACGGACAGGGCGGGAATCAGCCCCAGCATTTT
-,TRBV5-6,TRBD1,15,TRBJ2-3,CASSSGTGDRDTQYF,TGTGCCAGCAGCTCCGGGACAGGGGATAGAGATACGCAGTATTTT
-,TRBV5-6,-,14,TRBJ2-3,CASSLDGGGDTQYF,TGTGCCAGCAGCTTGGACGGGGGAGGAGATACGCAGTATTTT
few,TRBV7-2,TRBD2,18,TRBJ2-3,CASSSNLKRGPSTDTQYF,TGTGCCAGCAGCTCTAACCTAAAGCGGGGACCTAGCACAGATACGCAGTATTTT
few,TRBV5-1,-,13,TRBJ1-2,CASSFGQDYGYTF,TGCGCCAGCAGCTTCGGGCAAGACTATGGCTACACCTTC
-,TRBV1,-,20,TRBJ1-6,CTSSQKGGRYVSSYNSPLHF,TGCACCAGCAGCCAAAAGGGTGGCCGATACGTAAGCTCCTATAATTCACCCCTCCACTTT
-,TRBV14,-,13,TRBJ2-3,CASSQGLADTQYF,TGTGCCAGCAGCCAGGGGCTGGCAGATACGCAGTATTTT
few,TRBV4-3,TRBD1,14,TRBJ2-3,CASSRGQGSDTQYF,TGCGCCAGCAGCAGAGGACAGGGATCAGATACGCAGTATTTT
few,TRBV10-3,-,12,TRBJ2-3,CAISERADTQYF,TGTGCCATCAGTGAGCGGGCAGATACGCAGTATTTT
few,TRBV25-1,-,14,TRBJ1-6,CAAKPAGYNSPLHF,TGTGCCGCCAAACCGGCGGGGTATAATTCACCCCTCCACTTT
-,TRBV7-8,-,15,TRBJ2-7,CASSLQVGDSYEQYF,TGTGCCAGCAGCTTGCAAGTAGGGGACTCCTACGAGCAGTACTTC
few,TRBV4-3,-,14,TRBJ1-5,CASSQDLGDNHQHF,TGCGCCAGCAGCCAAGATCTTGGGGACAACCACCAGCATTTT
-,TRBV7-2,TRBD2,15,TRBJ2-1,CASRQTGLASGEQFF,TGTGCCAGCAGGCAAACGGGACTAGCGTCGGGTGAGCAGTTCTTC
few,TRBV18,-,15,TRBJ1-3,CASSPDGVSGNTIYF,TGTGCCAGCTCACCTGACGGGGTTTCTGGAAACACCATATATTTT
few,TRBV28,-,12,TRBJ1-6,CASQGNNSPLHF,TGTGCCAGTCAGGGGAACAATTCACCCCTCCACTTT
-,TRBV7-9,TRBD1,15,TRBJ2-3,CASSPGQGERDTQYF,TGTGCCAGCAGTCCTGGACAGGGGGAACGCGATACGCAGTATTTT
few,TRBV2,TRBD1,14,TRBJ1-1,CASNRQGANTEAFF,TGTGCCAGCAATAGACAGGGTGCCAACACTGAAGCTTTCTTT
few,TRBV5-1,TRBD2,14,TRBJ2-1,CASSFGTTRNEQFF,TGCGCCAGCAGCTTTGGGACTACCCGGAATGAGCAGTTCTTC
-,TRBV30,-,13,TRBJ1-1,CAWSVLSPSEAFF,TGTGCCTGGAGTGTACTATCCCCATCTGAAGCTTTCTTT
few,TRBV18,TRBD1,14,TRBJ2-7,CASSPGTGGYEQYF,TGTGCCAGCTCACCAGGGACAGGGGGCTACGAGCAGTACTTC
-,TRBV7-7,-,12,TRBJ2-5,CASSPSGKTQYF,TGTGCTAGCAGCCCCTCTGGAAAGACCCAGTACTTC
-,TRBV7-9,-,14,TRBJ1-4,CASSPRGANEKLFF,TGTGCCAGCAGCCCGAGGGGCGCTAATGAAAAACTGTTTTTT